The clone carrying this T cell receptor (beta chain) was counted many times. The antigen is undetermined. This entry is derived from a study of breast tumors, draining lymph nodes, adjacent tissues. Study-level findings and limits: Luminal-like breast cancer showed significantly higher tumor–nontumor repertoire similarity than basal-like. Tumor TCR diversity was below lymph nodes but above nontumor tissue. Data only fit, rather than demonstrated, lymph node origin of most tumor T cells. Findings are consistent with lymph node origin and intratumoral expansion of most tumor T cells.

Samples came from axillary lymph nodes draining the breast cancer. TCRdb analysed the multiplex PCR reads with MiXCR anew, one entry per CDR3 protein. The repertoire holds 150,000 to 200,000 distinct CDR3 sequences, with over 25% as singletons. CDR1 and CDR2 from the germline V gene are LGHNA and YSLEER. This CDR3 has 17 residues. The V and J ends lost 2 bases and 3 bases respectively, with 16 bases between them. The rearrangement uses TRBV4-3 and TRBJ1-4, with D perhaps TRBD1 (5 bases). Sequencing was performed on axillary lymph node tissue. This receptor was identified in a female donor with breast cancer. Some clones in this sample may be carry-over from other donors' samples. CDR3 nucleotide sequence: TGCGCCAGCAGCCAATCGGGGGGGGTACGGGCTAATGAAAAACTGTTTTTT. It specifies CASSQSGGVRANEKLFF.